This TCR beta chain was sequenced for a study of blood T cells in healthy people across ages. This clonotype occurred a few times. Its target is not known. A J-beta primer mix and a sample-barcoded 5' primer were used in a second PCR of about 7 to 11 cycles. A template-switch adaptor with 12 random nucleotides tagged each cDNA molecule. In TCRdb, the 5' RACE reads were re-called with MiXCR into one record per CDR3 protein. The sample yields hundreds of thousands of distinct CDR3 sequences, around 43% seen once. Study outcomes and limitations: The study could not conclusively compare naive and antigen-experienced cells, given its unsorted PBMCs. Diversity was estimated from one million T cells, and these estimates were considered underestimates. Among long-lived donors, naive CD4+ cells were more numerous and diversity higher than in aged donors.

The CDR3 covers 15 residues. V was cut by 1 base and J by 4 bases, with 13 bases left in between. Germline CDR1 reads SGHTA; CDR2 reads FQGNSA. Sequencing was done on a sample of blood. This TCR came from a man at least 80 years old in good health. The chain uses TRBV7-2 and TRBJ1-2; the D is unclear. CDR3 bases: TGTGCCAGCAGCTTAGAAACGACATCGCCCTATGGCTACACCTTC. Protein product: CASSLETTSPYGYTF.